One and the same sample provided the 23 T cell receptor beta chains below, sequenced in a study of blood T cell repertoires in COVID-19. Only in-frame clones appear in the TCRdb table, and some are missing; sequencing was by immunoSEQ multiplex PCR. The sample lists 300,000 or so clones, roughly 89% occurring once. Sequenced material: PBMCs or T cells enriched from blood (not recorded which). All receptors derive from a woman aged 45-65 years who had been exposed to COVID-19.

This rearrangement joins TRBV6-5 to TRBJ1-1, with 8 bases lining up with TRBD1. Germline CDR1 reads MNHEY; CDR2 reads SVGAGI. The ends lost 0 bases at V and 10 bases at J; junction bases unmatched: 10. The CDR3 has 15 amino acids. Here the CDR3 DNA reads TGTGCCAGCAGTTACTCCTATACAGGACAGGGAGGAGCTTTCTTT. Protein: CASSYSYTGQGGAFF.

This sequence joins TRBV27 and TRBJ1-5; 7 positions agree with TRBD1. V shed 3 bases and J 5 bases; nucleotides not matched to a gene: 4. The CDR3 is 14 residues long. Per germline, CDR1 MNHEY and CDR2 SMNVEV (reference sequence). The CDR3 protein is CASSLSTGDQPQHF. The CDR3 coding sequence is TGTGCCAGCAGTTTGAGTACAGGGGATCAGCCCCAGCATTTT.

The V call is TRBV9, the J call TRBJ2-7; 7 positions agree with TRBD1. V was pared by 5 bases and J by 6 bases, with 5 bases of the junction left unmatched. Germline CDR1 and CDR2: SGDLS and YYNGEE. CDR3 size: 12 residues. CDR3 region: CASSKTGFEQYF. The CDR3 coding sequence is TGTGCCAGCAGTAAGACAGGGTTCGAGCAGTACTTC. The variable domain in full, completed from reference TRBV9 and TRBJ2-7, reads DSGVTQTPKHLITATGQRVTLRCSPRSGDLSVYWYQQSLDQGLQFLIQYYNGEERAKGNILERFSAQQFPDLHSELNLSSLELGDSALYFCASSKTGFEQYFGPGTRLTVT.

The CDR3 DNA sequence: TGTGCCAGTAGTCGGCTAGCGGGGGGGCCCGGCACCGGGGAGCTGTTTTTT. This encodes CASSRLAGGPGTGELFF. The J gene is TRBJ2-2, the V gene TRBV19; 12 bases are a match to TRBD2. V shed 5 bases, J shed 4 bases, and the junction held 8 bases outside the gene matches. The germline CDR1 and CDR2 sequences are LNHDA and SQIVND (reference sequence). CDR3 length: 17 amino acids.

The V gene is TRBV28, the J gene TRBJ2-4, with D possibly TRBD2 on 6 matching bases. The CDR3 runs 14 residues. V was trimmed by 8 bases and J by 0 bases, leaving 11 bases between them. Germline CDR1 is MDHEN and CDR2 is SYDVKM. CDR3 region: CASGFSGAKNIQYF. The CDR3 region has the DNA TGTGCCAGCGGATTTAGCGGAGCCAAAAACATTCAGTACTTC.

The chain employs TRBV11-2 and TRBJ2-7, with D perhaps matching TRBD2 (5 bases). Between the trimmed V and J ends, which lost 2 bases and 7 bases, there was a span of 6 bases. The CDR3 is 11 amino acids. The V gene's germline CDR1 is SGHAT and CDR2 FQNNGV. The DNA for the CDR3 is TGTGCCAGCAGCTTACGGGAAGAGCAGTACTTC. Amino acids: CASSLREEQYF.

Written as DNA, the CDR3 is TGTGCCAGTACCTCAACCGGGACAGGGGTCAATGAGCAGTTCTTC. This codes for CASTSTGTGVNEQFF. V is TRBV19 and J is TRBJ2-1, with 10 positions matching TRBD1. Germline assignment: CDR1 LNHDA and CDR2 SQIVND (reference sequence). V dropped 7 bases and J dropped 6; count of bases not matched to a gene: 9. The CDR3 is 15 residues long.

This chain uses TRBV18 with TRBJ2-7; TRBD1 might be the D (5 bases). The CDR3 runs to 15 residues. V was pared by 2 bases and J by 3 bases, with 14 bases between. Germline V lookup: CDR1 KGHSH, CDR2 LQKENI. CDR3 in DNA: TGTGCCAGCTCACCAGGGGCAGGGCTTAACTACGAGCAGTACTTC. The encoded protein is CASSPGAGLNYEQYF.

Only one count was recorded for this clone. CDR3 in amino acids: CASSPSPGTGELFF. Here the CDR3 DNA reads TGTGCCAGCAGTCCTTCCCCGGGCACCGGGGAGCTGTTTTTT. The J gene is TRBJ2-2, the V gene TRBV6-4; no clear D. Germline V gene sequence: CDR1 MRHNA, CDR2 SNTAGT. This CDR3 spans 14 amino acids. Deletions cut 5 bases from V and 4 bases from J, with 11 bases between.

The chain combines TRBV28 with TRBJ1-2; weak D call: TRBD1 (5 bases). Germline loops: CDR1 MDHEN, CDR2 SYDVKM. This CDR3 contains 14 residues. The V end lost 5 bases, the J end lost 2 bases, and 12 bases lay between the germline ends. CDR3 sequence: CASSLGGVNYGYTF. The CDR3 region has the DNA TGTGCCAGCAGTCTCGGGGGAGTAAACTATGGCTACACCTTC.

The rearrangement links TRBV7-9 to TRBJ2-1; the D is unclear. This CDR3 spans 16 amino acids. Germline-derived CDR1 and CDR2 are SEHNR and FQNEAQ (reference sequence). V lost 5 bases, J lost 8 bases, and 22 bases lay in between. The CDR3 DNA reads TGTGCCAGCAGCGAAACCCCCCGTTACTCGCCGCATGAGCAGTTCTTC. Translated, it gives CASSETPRYSPHEQFF.

This chain joins TRBV5-8 and TRBJ2-1, with D perhaps matching TRBD1 (6 bases). The CDR3 spans 15 residues. Germline V gene sequence: CDR1 SGHTS, CDR2 YDEGEE. The germline V and J ends were trimmed by 4 bases and 4 bases, with 15 bases remaining between them. CDR3 sequence reads: CASSHLRGPYNEQFF. CDR3 DNA sequence: TGTGCCAGCAGCCACCTCAGGGGCCCATACAATGAGCAGTTCTTC.

This rearrangement joins TRBV28 to TRBJ2-7, with a weak D call TRBD2 (5 bases). This CDR3 region has 14 residues. Trimming took off 6 bases at V and 6 bases at J, with 18 bases between the two ends. CDR1 MDHEN and CDR2 SYDVKM come from the germline V gene. The CDR3 region is CASSLIRGNSEQYF. The CDR3 nucleotides are TGTGCCAGCAGCCTCATCCGGGGAAACAGCGAGCAGTACTTC.

CDR3 nucleotide sequence: TGTGCCAGCAGCCTGTCCTTTGCGGGACTAACTATTTCCTACGAGCAGTACTTC. It specifies CASSLSFAGLTISYEQYF. The gene calls are TRBV3-1 (or the pseudogene TRBV3-2) and TRBJ2-7, with 7 nucleotides matching TRBD2. The CDR3 loop spans 18 amino acids. The V segment lost 4 bases and the J segment 1 base; nucleotides outside the gene matches: 16. The V gene's germline CDR1 is LGHDT and CDR2 YNNKEL (reference sequence).

The chain uses TRBV5-8 and TRBJ2-5; 8 bases match TRBD1. With 4 bases clipped from V and 2 bases from J, the junction kept 7 bases outside the gene matches. This CDR3 contains 15 residues. CDR1 and CDR2 (germline): SGHTS, YDEGEE. The CDR3 coding sequence is TGTGCCAGCAGCGCCGGGACAGGAGGACAAGAGACCCAGTACTTC. It is translated as CASSAGTGGQETQYF.

The genes are TRBV28 and TRBJ2-5, with 8 bases matching TRBD1. The CDR3 covers 16 residues. CDR1 and CDR2 (germline): MDHEN, SYDVKM. With 8 bases clipped from V and 4 bases from J, the junction kept 15 bases outside the gene matches. CDR3 nucleotide sequence: TGTGCCAGCTCTAATTCCCTTACAGGGGGTCTAGAGACCCAGTACTTC. Its translation is CASSNSLTGGLETQYF.

CDR3 coding DNA: TGTGCCAGCAGCTCTGGACAGGGTTTCTATGGCTACACCTTC. This sequence encodes CASSSGQGFYGYTF. This chain uses TRBV5-4 with TRBJ1-2, with 8 bases aligning to TRBD1. This CDR3 region has 14 residues. The J segment lost 4 bases and the V segment lost 3 bases, leaving 5 bases of the junction unmatched. Germline V gives CDR1 SGHNT, CDR2 YYREEE (reference sequence). The variable domain in full, with the rest retrieved from reference TRBV5-4 and TRBJ1-2, is ETGVTQSPTHLIKTRGQQVTLRCSSQSGHNTVSWYQQALGQGPQFIFQYYREEENGRGNFPPRFSGLQFPNYSSELNVNALELDDSALYLCASSSGQGFYGYTFGSGTRLTVV.

J is TRBJ2-3 and V is TRBV30; 7 bases are a match to TRBD1. V lost 4 bases to trimming and J lost 1 base; unmatched junction nucleotides: 11. CDR1 and CDR2 from the germline V gene are GTSNPN and SVGIG (reference sequence). The CDR3 runs 16 residues. Here the CDR3 DNA reads TGTGCCTGGACCCGACTACAGGGGATCGGCACAGATACGCAGTATTTT. Translated, it gives CAWTRLQGIGTDTQYF.

The chain recombines TRBV27 with TRBJ2-5, with D possibly TRBD1 on 6 matching bases. V shed 5 bases and J shed 2 bases, with 12 bases lying between them. Germline-derived CDR1 and CDR2 are MNHEY and SMNVEV (reference sequence). CDR3 length: 14 residues. As DNA, the CDR3 is TGTGCCAGCAGTCCAGACAGGATACAAGAGACCCAGTACTTC. It translates to CASSPDRIQETQYF.

The chain combines TRBV5-4 with TRBJ1-4, with TRBD1 as a possible D gene (5 bases). The germline CDR1 and CDR2 sequences are SGHNT and YYREEE (reference sequence). The CDR3 extends over 14 amino acids. V dropped 3 bases and J dropped 8 bases, with 14 bases sitting between them. The DNA of the CDR3 is TGTGCCAGCAGCTCGGACAAAAAGGGGGAAAAACTGTTTTTT. This sequence encodes CASSSDKKGEKLFF. Full variable domain (rest looked up from reference TRBV5-4 and TRBJ1-4): ETGVTQSPTHLIKTRGQQVTLRCSSQSGHNTVSWYQQALGQGPQFIFQYYREEENGRGNFPPRFSGLQFPNYSSELNVNALELDDSALYLCASSSDKKGEKLFFGSGTQLSVL.

The chain joins TRBV19 to TRBJ2-2; D is perhaps TRBD1 (5 bases). Trimming removed 3 bases from V and 3 bases from J, with 8 bases in between. Looked up from germline, CDR1 is LNHDA and CDR2 is SQIVND (reference sequence). The CDR3 sequence is 14 residues long. The DNA of the CDR3 is TGTGCCAGTAGTATTGGGGCCTACACCGGGGAGCTGTTTTTT. The encoded protein is CASSIGAYTGELFF.

This chain joins TRBV14 and TRBJ2-7; 7 nucleotides match TRBD1. Germline CDR1 reads SGHDN; CDR2 reads FVKESK. The CDR3 spans 15 residues. Losses at the gene ends were 2 bases for V and 3 bases for J; bases not matched to a gene: 7. The CDR3 loop reads CASSQTTRQGYEQYF. CDR3 nucleotides: TGTGCCAGCAGCCAAACCACCCGACAGGGCTACGAGCAGTACTTC.

This sequence joins TRBV5-4 and TRBJ2-2; 9 bases map to TRBD2. The germline V gene has CDR1 SGHNT and CDR2 YYREEE (reference sequence). This CDR3 contains 16 residues. Trimming removed 3 bases from V and 3 bases from J; junction bases left unmatched: 6. CDR3 bases: TGTGCCAGCAGCTGGGGTCTAGCGGGGTACACCGGGGAGCTGTTTTTT. As protein: CASSWGLAGYTGELFF.